The clone carrying this T cell receptor (beta chain) was seen only a few times. Its target is not known. The data derive from a study of early T cells in non-severe SARS-CoV-2 infection. The wider study: With bulk RNA from unsorted whole blood as input, sequencing yielded unpaired chains. Study-wide findings and caveats: Sequences matched to VDJdb favored anti-spike CD8 responses, while private and CD4 specificities were missed.

V lost 0 bases and J 3 bases, leaving 8 bases between the germline ends. The germline gives CDR1 SQVTM, CDR2 ANQGSEA. The length of the CDR3 is 13 residues. Unique molecular identifiers were added to individual cDNA molecules. Via MiXCR, TCRdb re-called the 5' RACE reads, giving one row per CDR3 protein. This table holds 48,000 or so distinct CDR3 sequences, approximately 13% found once. This sequence originates from an adult who was a healthcare worker with PCR-confirmed SARS-CoV-2 infection or an uninfected control (not recorded which). Sequenced sample: whole blood. The V and J genes are TRBV29-1 and TRBJ1-2; D not resolved. In DNA, the CDR3 is TGCAGCGTTGAAGATTCAGTTCACTATGGCTACACCTTC. Its protein is CSVEDSVHYGYTF.